These T cell receptor beta chains were read from a single sample in a study of Ad26.COV2.S vaccination and SARS-CoV-2 variants. Repertoires were generated with immunoSEQ multiplex PCR, while TCRdb's copy carries only in-frame clones and drops some. The profile shows fewer than 600,000 clones, approximately 90% of them singletons. The material was peripheral blood, obtained in a trial of Ad26.COV2.S vaccine versus placebo. Source of these receptors: a person between 18 and 60 years old who received the Ad26.COV2.S COVID-19 vaccine or a placebo. The CDR3 runs from the conserved cysteine through the conserved F or W. A D gene is named only where the DNA matches it firmly. Part of the rows lack a size; the others show once, few, many or a class for expanded clones.

size	D	V	J	CDR3	DNA
.	.	TRBV9	TRBJ1-3	CASSVTRGRSGDTIYF	TGTGCCAGCAGCGTAACTCGTGGCCGTTCCGGCGACACCATATATTTT
.	.	TRBV5-4	TRBJ2-1	CASSSDGRRFF	TGTGCCAGCAGCTCGGACGGCAGGCGGTTCTTC
.	.	TRBV7-6	TRBJ2-1	CASSLQRSGGYNEQFF	TGTGCCAGCAGCTTACAGCGGAGTGGTGGGTACAATGAGCAGTTCTTC
.	TRBD2	TRBV6-2/TRBV6-3	TRBJ2-1	CASGLTSGGAGEQFF	TGTGCCAGCGGCCTTACTAGCGGGGGGGCCGGTGAGCAGTTCTTC
.	.	TRBV7-2	TRBJ2-7	CASSPLMRGIGYEQYF	TGTGCCAGCAGCCCGCTGATGAGGGGGATTGGGTACGAGCAGTACTTC
.	TRBD2	TRBV6-5	TRBJ2-1	CASSRGGNNEQFF	TGTGCCAGCAGCCGCGGGGGGAACAATGAGCAGTTCTTC
.	.	TRBV9	TRBJ2-7	CASSPDDRGSYEQYF	TGTGCCAGCAGCCCCGACGACCGGGGCTCCTACGAGCAGTACTTC
.	TRBD2	TRBV16	TRBJ2-5	CASSRNGGRAQETQYF	TGTGCCAGCAGCCGAAATGGCGGGAGAGCGCAAGAGACCCAGTACTTC
.	.	TRBV28	TRBJ2-1	CASTITVGGYNEQFF	TGTGCCAGCACCATAACCGTTGGCGGCTACAATGAGCAGTTCTTC
once	.	TRBV15	TRBJ2-7	CATSRKGGYEQYF	TGTGCCACCAGCAGGAAAGGGGGCTACGAGCAGTACTTC
once	.	TRBV28	TRBJ2-3	CASSFVDTQYF	TGTGCCAGCAGTTTCGTAGATACGCAGTATTTT
.	TRBD2	TRBV5-5	TRBJ2-3	CASRHLAGGLTDTQYF	TGTGCCAGCAGGCACCTAGCGGGGGGTCTGACAGATACGCAGTATTTT
.	.	TRBV2	TRBJ1-2	CASIPGPAYGYTF	TGTGCCAGCATCCCGGGACCGGCTTATGGCTACACCTTC
.	.	TRBV12-3/TRBV12-4	TRBJ1-5	CASSRGAQPQHF	TGTGCCAGCAGTCGAGGGGCTCAGCCCCAGCATTTT
.	TRBD1	TRBV4-1	TRBJ1-5	CASSQTGTGGGQPQHF	TGCGCCAGCAGCCAAACCGGGACAGGGGGCGGGCAGCCCCAGCATTTT
.	.	TRBV29-1	TRBJ2-3	CSVTLTGTSTDTQYF	TGCAGCGTTACCCTCACAGGGACTAGCACAGATACGCAGTATTTT
.	TRBD2	TRBV6-4	TRBJ2-3	CASSDSTSGGTDTQYF	TGTGCCAGCAGTGACTCGACTAGCGGGGGCACAGATACGCAGTATTTT
once	.	TRBV7-9	TRBJ1-2	CASSSGTNAGGYTF	TGTGCCAGCAGCTCCGGGACAAATGCCGGGGGCTACACCTTC
.	TRBD2	TRBV9	TRBJ2-3	CASSVDGGANTDTQYF	TGTGCCAGCAGCGTAGACGGGGGGGCCAACACAGATACGCAGTATTTT
.	.	TRBV6-5	TRBJ2-7	CATRVRDEQYF	TGTGCCACCAGGGTTCGGGACGAGCAGTACTTC
.	.	TRBV6-6	TRBJ2-3	CASSTDSYTDTQYF	TGTGCCAGCAGTACGGACAGCTACACAGATACGCAGTATTTT
.	.	TRBV5-1	TRBJ2-6	CASSVLLSGANVLTF	TGCGCCAGCTCCGTATTATTGTCTGGGGCCAACGTCCTGACTTTC
once	.	TRBV19	TRBJ1-2	CASSIGPFGGYTF	TGTGCCAGTAGTATTGGTCCGTTCGGTGGCTACACCTTC
.	.	TRBV5-1	TRBJ1-4	CASSPPGSNEKLFF	TGCGCCAGCAGCCCCCCGGGGAGTAATGAAAAACTGTTTTTT
.	TRBD2	TRBV4-1	TRBJ2-1	CASSQPSGIYNEQFF	TGCGCCAGCAGCCAGCCTAGCGGAATCTACAATGAGCAGTTCTTC
.	.	TRBV28	TRBJ2-3	CASRGWSTDTQYF	TGTGCCAGCAGGGGGTGGAGCACAGATACGCAGTATTTT
.	.	TRBV6-5	TRBJ2-7	CASSYSTIPSYEQYF	TGTGCCAGCAGTTACTCTACTATCCCCTCCTACGAGCAGTACTTC
.	TRBD2	TRBV4-2	TRBJ2-7	CASSPRLAGGPGEQYF	TGTGCCAGCAGCCCTCGGCTAGCGGGAGGGCCGGGGGAGCAGTACTTC
.	.	TRBV11-2	TRBJ1-1	CASSPSWTGAAEAFF	TGTGCCAGCAGCCCTAGTTGGACCGGGGCTGCTGAAGCTTTCTTT
.	.	TRBV7-9	TRBJ2-1	CASSLAVNEQFF	TGTGCCAGCAGCTTAGCGGTGAATGAGCAGTTCTTC
.	.	TRBV28	TRBJ2-7	CASSFGGGPTYEQYF	TGTGCCAGCAGTTTTGGAGGCGGGCCTACCTACGAGCAGTACTTC
.	.	TRBV28	TRBJ2-7	CASRGRGVEQYF	TGTGCCAGCAGGGGGAGGGGGGTAGAGCAGTACTTC
.	.	TRBV18	TRBJ1-4	CASSPEQGANEKLFF	TGTGCCAGCTCACCGGAACAGGGAGCTAATGAAAAACTGTTTTTT
.	.	TRBV6-2/TRBV6-3	TRBJ2-2	CASSAHLASTGELFF	TGTGCCAGCAGCGCACACCTAGCGTCCACCGGGGAGCTGTTTTTT
.	.	TRBV6-2/TRBV6-3	TRBJ1-3	CASSYSMPAISGNTIYF	TGTGCCAGCAGTTACTCGATGCCCGCGATCTCTGGAAACACCATATATTTT
.	.	TRBV18	TRBJ2-6	CASSPRPEAGANVLTF	TGTGCCAGCTCACCAAGACCCGAGGCTGGGGCCAACGTCCTGACTTTC
.	.	TRBV19	TRBJ1-4	CASSTRPEKLFF	TGTGCCAGTAGTACTCGGCCGGAAAAACTGTTTTTT
.	TRBD2	TRBV9	TRBJ2-1	CASSVGLGSSYNEQFF	TGTGCCAGCAGCGTCGGACTAGGGAGCTCCTACAATGAGCAGTTCTTC
once	TRBD2	TRBV11-3	TRBJ2-1	CASSLDGTRFNEQFF	TGTGCCAGCAGCTTAGACGGGACTAGGTTCAATGAGCAGTTCTTC
few	.	TRBV28	TRBJ1-6	CASSLWQGGSPLHF	TGTGCCAGCAGTTTATGGCAGGGCGGGTCACCCCTCCACTTT
once	TRBD1	TRBV27	TRBJ1-2	CASSPTLTGAGYTF	TGTGCCAGCAGCCCCACTTTAACAGGGGCTGGCTACACCTTC
once	TRBD2	TRBV4-1	TRBJ2-1	CASSQDVLAGGDEQFF	TGCGCCAGCAGCCAAGATGTCCTAGCGGGGGGGGATGAGCAGTTCTTC
.	TRBD1	TRBV20-1	TRBJ1-1	CSAKNRGLAFF	TGCAGTGCTAAGAACAGGGGGCTTGCTTTCTTT
.	TRBD2	TRBV6-4	TRBJ2-1	CASSVHGTSGIDEQFF	TGTGCCAGCAGTGTTCACGGGACTAGCGGGATCGATGAGCAGTTCTTC
.	.	TRBV6-6	TRBJ2-5	CASSPLEVGTQYF	TGTGCCAGTTCCCCACTAGAGGTGGGGACCCAGTACTTC
.	.	TRBV2	TRBJ1-1	CASRLGQFEAFF	TGTGCCAGCCGACTTGGACAGTTTGAAGCTTTCTTT
.	TRBD2	TRBV3-1/TRBV3-2	TRBJ2-1	CASSQEGPAGLYNEQFF	TGTGCCAGCAGCCAAGAGGGGCCAGCGGGATTATACAATGAGCAGTTCTTC
.	TRBD2	TRBV19	TRBJ2-2	CASRDLAGTNTGELFF	TGTGCCAGTAGAGACCTAGCGGGGACGAACACCGGGGAGCTGTTTTTT
.	.	TRBV6-5	TRBJ2-7	CASSYSPVGTYEQYF	TGTGCCAGCAGTTACTCACCAGTAGGAACCTACGAGCAGTACTTC
.	TRBD1	TRBV2	TRBJ2-1	CASGRWQGVDEQFF	TGTGCCAGCGGCAGATGGCAGGGGGTGGATGAGCAGTTCTTC
few	.	TRBV9	TRBJ1-1	CASSATLGRTEAFF	TGTGCCAGCAGCGCCACGTTGGGGAGGACTGAAGCTTTCTTT
.	.	TRBV27	TRBJ2-1	CASTRTGSSYNEQFF	TGTGCCAGCACCAGGACGGGGAGCTCCTACAATGAGCAGTTCTTC
.	.	TRBV18	TRBJ1-4	CASSPRGLAASTNEKLFF	TGTGCCAGCTCACCACGGGGGCTTGCCGCGTCAACTAATGAAAAACTGTTTTTT
.	TRBD1	TRBV5-8	TRBJ1-1	CASEKDRGFTEAFF	TGTGCCAGCGAGAAGGACAGGGGCTTCACTGAAGCTTTCTTT
.	.	TRBV11-2	TRBJ1-1	CASSLVRGGWTEAFF	TGTGCCAGCAGCTTAGTGAGGGGTGGATGGACTGAAGCTTTCTTT
.	.	TRBV6-5	TRBJ1-3	CASSMLRSSGNTIYF	TGTGCCAGCAGCATGCTCAGGTCCTCTGGAAACACCATATATTTT
once	TRBD2	TRBV18	TRBJ2-5	CASSPPAGALETQYF	TGTGCCAGCTCACCACCAGCGGGAGCATTAGAGACCCAGTACTTC
once	TRBD1	TRBV5-1	TRBJ2-7	CASSHGTGSDEQYF	TGCGCCAGCAGTCATGGGACAGGCAGCGACGAGCAGTACTTC
.	.	TRBV6-5	TRBJ1-3	CASRSTVYSGNTIYF	TGTGCCAGCAGATCGACAGTCTACTCTGGAAACACCATATATTTT